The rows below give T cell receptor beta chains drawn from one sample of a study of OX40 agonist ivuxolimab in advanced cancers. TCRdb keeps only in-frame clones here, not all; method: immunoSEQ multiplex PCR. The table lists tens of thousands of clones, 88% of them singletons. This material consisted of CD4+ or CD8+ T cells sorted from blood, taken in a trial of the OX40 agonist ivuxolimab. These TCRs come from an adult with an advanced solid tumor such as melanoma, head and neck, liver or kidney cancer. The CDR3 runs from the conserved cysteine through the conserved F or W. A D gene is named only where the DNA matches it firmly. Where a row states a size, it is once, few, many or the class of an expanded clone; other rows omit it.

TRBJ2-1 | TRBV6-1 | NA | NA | CASRNLSIVEQFF | TGTGCCAGCAGGAACCTGAGTATCGTTGAGCAGTTCTTC
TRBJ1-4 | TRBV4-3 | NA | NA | CASSQVAREKLFF | TGCGCCAGCAGCCAAGTAGCTAGGGAAAAACTGTTTTTT
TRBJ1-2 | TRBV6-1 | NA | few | CASSPKTGAAYGYTF | TGTGCCAGCAGCCCAAAAACCGGGGCCGCCTATGGCTACACCTTC
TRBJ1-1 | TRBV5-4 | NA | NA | CASSPRTRELNTEAFF | TGTGCCAGCAGCCCTCGGACAAGGGAATTGAACACTGAAGCTTTCTTT
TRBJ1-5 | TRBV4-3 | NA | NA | CASSQDWVDSNQPQHF | TGCGCCAGCAGCCAAGATTGGGTGGACAGCAATCAGCCCCAGCATTTT
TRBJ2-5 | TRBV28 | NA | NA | CASSLKEGLEETQYF | TGTGCCAGCAGTTTAAAAGAAGGTTTGGAAGAGACCCAGTACTTC
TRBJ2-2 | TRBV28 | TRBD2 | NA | CASSFLAVNTGELFF | TGTGCCAGCAGTTTTCTAGCGGTAAACACCGGGGAGCTGTTTTTT
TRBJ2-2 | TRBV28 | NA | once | CASSQRQVRNTGELFF | TGTGCCAGCAGCCAAAGACAGGTCCGGAACACCGGGGAGCTGTTTTTT
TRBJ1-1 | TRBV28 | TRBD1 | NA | CASSYPTGIHDTEAFF | TGTGCCAGCAGCTACCCGACAGGGATACATGACACTGAAGCTTTCTTT
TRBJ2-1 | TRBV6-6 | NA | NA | CASSYRDEQFF | TGTGCCAGCAGTTATCGGGATGAGCAGTTCTTC
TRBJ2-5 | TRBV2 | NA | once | CASTPRPSEETQYF | TGTGCCAGCACCCCCAGGCCCTCCGAAGAGACCCAGTACTTC
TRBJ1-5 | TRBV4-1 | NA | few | CASSQGGHLSNQPQHF | TGCGCCAGCAGCCAAGGGGGTCATTTAAGCAATCAGCCCCAGCATTTT
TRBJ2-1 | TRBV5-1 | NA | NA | CASSLGQGLDEQFF | TGCGCCAGCAGCTTGGGGCAGGGGTTGGATGAGCAGTTCTTC
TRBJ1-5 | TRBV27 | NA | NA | CASSLVPRTNQPQHF | TGTGCCAGCAGTTTAGTCCCCCGGACCAATCAGCCCCAGCATTTT
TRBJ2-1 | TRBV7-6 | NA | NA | CASSSPEGHEQFF | TGTGCCAGCAGCTCCCCCGAAGGACATGAGCAGTTCTTC
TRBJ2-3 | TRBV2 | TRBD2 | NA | CASSGTSGGTTDTQYF | TGTGCCAGCAGTGGGACTAGCGGGGGGACCACAGATACGCAGTATTTT
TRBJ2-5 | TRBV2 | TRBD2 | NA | CASRSRASGKETQYF | TGTGCCAGCAGGTCCCGAGCTAGCGGTAAAGAGACCCAGTACTTC
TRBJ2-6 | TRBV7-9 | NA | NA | CASSGLAGTGANVLTF | TGTGCCAGCAGCGGACTCGCAGGGACTGGGGCCAACGTCCTGACTTTC
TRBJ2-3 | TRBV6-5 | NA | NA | CASSYSGNPDTQYF | TGTGCCAGCAGTTACTCCGGGAACCCAGATACGCAGTATTTT
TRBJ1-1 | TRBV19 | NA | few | CAVRGNTEAFF | TGCGCCGTTCGGGGCAACACTGAAGCTTTCTTT
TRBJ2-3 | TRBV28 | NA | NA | CASSLGGPTDTQYF | TGTGCCAGCAGTCTCGGGGGGCCCACAGATACGCAGTATTTT
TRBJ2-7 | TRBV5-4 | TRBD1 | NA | CASSLGQGAAYEQYF | TGTGCCAGCAGCTTGGGACAGGGGGCGGCGTACGAGCAGTACTTC
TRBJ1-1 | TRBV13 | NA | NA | CASSLGRRTTEAFF | TGTGCCAGCAGCTTAGGCAGGCGAACCACTGAAGCTTTCTTT
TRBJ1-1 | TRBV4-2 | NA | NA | CASSQKGDTEAFF | TGTGCCAGCAGCCAAAAGGGGGACACTGAAGCTTTCTTT
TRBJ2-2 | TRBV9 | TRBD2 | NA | CASSVGTSGTGELFF | TGTGCCAGCAGCGTCGGGACTAGCGGCACCGGGGAGCTGTTTTTT
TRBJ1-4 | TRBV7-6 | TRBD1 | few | CASSFGTEDEKLFF | TGTGCCAGCAGCTTTGGGACAGAGGATGAAAAACTGTTTTTT
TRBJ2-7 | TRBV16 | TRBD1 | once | CASSQRQGNYEQYF | TGTGCCAGCAGCCAAAGACAGGGAAACTACGAGCAGTACTTC
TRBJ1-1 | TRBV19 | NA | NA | CASSFGEVNTEAFF | TGTGCCAGTAGTTTCGGCGAGGTGAACACTGAAGCTTTCTTT
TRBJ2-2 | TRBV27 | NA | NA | CASSSSSAGNTGELFF | TGTGCCAGCAGCTCGTCGTCGGCGGGTAACACCGGGGAGCTGTTTTTT
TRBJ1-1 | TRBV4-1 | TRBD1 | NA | CASSLRQGGTEAFF | TGCGCCAGCAGCTTACGACAGGGCGGGACTGAAGCTTTCTTT
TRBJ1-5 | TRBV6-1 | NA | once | CASSEKRGTSNQPQHF | TGTGCCAGCAGTGAAAAGCGGGGGACTAGCAATCAGCCCCAGCATTTT
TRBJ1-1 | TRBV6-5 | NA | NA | CASSYGENTEAFF | TGTGCCAGCAGTTACGGTGAGAACACTGAAGCTTTCTTT
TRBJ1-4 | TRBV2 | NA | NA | CASSERGGREKLFF | TGTGCCAGCAGTGAACGAGGGGGGCGGGAAAAACTGTTTTTT
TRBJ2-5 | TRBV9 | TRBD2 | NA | CASSVDGTSFETQYF | TGTGCCAGCAGCGTAGATGGGACTAGCTTCGAGACCCAGTACTTC
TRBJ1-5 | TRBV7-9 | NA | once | CASSLLTGQPQHF | TGTGCCAGCAGCTTATTAACCGGTCAGCCCCAGCATTTT
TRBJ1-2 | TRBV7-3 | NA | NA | CASSSSGRGDYYGYTF | TGTGCCAGCAGCTCGTCGGGCAGGGGTGATTACTATGGCTACACCTTC
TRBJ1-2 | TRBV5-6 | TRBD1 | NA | CASSLPSTGSYGYTF | TGTGCCAGCAGCCTTCCCTCGACAGGGAGCTATGGCTACACCTTC
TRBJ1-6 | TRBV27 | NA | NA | CASSLRPLQAYNSPLHF | TGTGCCAGCAGTTTAAGGCCTCTCCAGGCGTATAATTCACCCCTCCACTTT
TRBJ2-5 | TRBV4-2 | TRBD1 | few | CASSAGGTGAGETQYF | TGTGCCAGCAGCGCTGGGGGCACAGGGGCCGGAGAGACCCAGTACTTC
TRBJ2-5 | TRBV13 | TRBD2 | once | CASSLGAGDVMGTQYF | TGTGCCAGCAGCTTAGGTGCGGGAGACGTTATGGGGACCCAGTACTTC
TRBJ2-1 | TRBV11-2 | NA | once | CASSLTGADEQFF | TGTGCCAGCAGCTTAACCGGGGCCGATGAGCAGTTCTTC
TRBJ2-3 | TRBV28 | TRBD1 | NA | CASSPRRDRVADTQYF | TGTGCCAGCAGTCCCCGGCGGGACAGGGTAGCAGATACGCAGTATTTT
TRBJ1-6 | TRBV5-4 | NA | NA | CASSGRAFNSPLHF | TGTGCCAGCAGCGGCCGGGCTTTTAATTCACCCCTCCACTTT
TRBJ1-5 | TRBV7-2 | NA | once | CASSPQEPTWNQPQHF | TGTGCCAGCAGCCCGCAGGAACCTACTTGGAATCAGCCCCAGCATTTT
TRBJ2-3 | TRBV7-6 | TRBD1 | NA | CASSPDRTDTQYF | TGTGCCAGCAGCCCGGACAGGACAGATACGCAGTATTTT
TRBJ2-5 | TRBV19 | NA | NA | CASSIALGETQYF | TGTGCCAGTAGTATTGCACTCGGGGAGACCCAGTACTTC
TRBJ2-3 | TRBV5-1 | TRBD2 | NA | CASSSGLAGGTDTQYF | TGCGCCAGCAGCTCGGGACTAGCGGGGGGCACAGATACGCAGTATTTT